A selection of T cell receptor beta chains follows, all from one sample in a study of T cell responses to AZD1222 COVID-19 vaccine. Produced via immunoSEQ multiplex PCR; TCRdb's table is partial and in-frame only. The sample yields around 170,000 clones, around 93% seen once. The sequences come from peripheral blood, collected on day 0 of AZD1222 vaccination. Receptors originate from an adult in good health. The CDR3 runs from the conserved cysteine through the conserved F or W. A D gene is named only where the DNA matches it firmly. Clone size, where shown, is once, few, many, or a class for clones that have expanded.

D | J | size | V | DNA | CDR3
- | TRBJ1-1 | - | TRBV28 | TGTGCCAGCAGTTTATCGGTCCGCACTGAAGCTTTCTTT | CASSLSVRTEAFF
- | TRBJ2-5 | - | TRBV21-1 | TGTGCCAGCAGCAGAATAAGCGGTCAAGAGACCCAGTACTTC | CASSRISGQETQYF
- | TRBJ2-1 | - | TRBV5-4 | TGTGCCAGCAGCTTGGCCGGCGGGTTAAGCATAGGGTACAATGAGCAGTTCTTC | CASSLAGGLSIGYNEQFF
TRBD2 | TRBJ2-3 | - | TRBV6-8 | TGTGCCAGCACCGAAGTAGCGGGGTTCACAGATACGCAGTATTTT | CASTEVAGFTDTQYF
- | TRBJ2-1 | - | TRBV6-5 | TGTGCCAGCAGTTCCCATGAGGTCAGTGATGAGCAGTTCTTC | CASSSHEVSDEQFF
- | TRBJ2-3 | once | TRBV7-3 | TGTGCCAGCAGCTTAGAACAGTTCAAGGGAGATACGCAGTATTTT | CASSLEQFKGDTQYF
TRBD2 | TRBJ2-3 | - | TRBV7-9 | TGTGCCAGCAGCTTAGTAGGGACTAGCGTGTTTCGGGCTACGCAGTATTTT | CASSLVGTSVFRATQYF
TRBD2 | TRBJ2-1 | - | TRBV5-1 | TGCGCCAGCAGCTTGGCGACTAGCGGGGGCAATGAGCAGTTCTTC | CASSLATSGGNEQFF
- | TRBJ1-2 | - | TRBV2 | TGTGCCAGCATGCTGACAGGCATCTTGAACTATGGCTACACCTTC | CASMLTGILNYGYTF
TRBD2 | TRBJ2-7 | - | TRBV5-3 | TGTGCCAGAAGCTTGCACTTCCGCCTAGCGGGAGTCATTCGGGACGAGCAGTACTTC | CARSLHFRLAGVIRDEQYF
TRBD2 | TRBJ2-1 | - | TRBV19 | TGTGCCAGTAGTATAGGCATAGGGACTACAAAACTCTACAATGAGCAGTTCTTC | CASSIGIGTTKLYNEQFF
TRBD1 | TRBJ2-1 | - | TRBV6-5 | TGTGCCAGCAGCCGCGGACAGGGCTCCTACAATGAGCAGTTCTTC | CASSRGQGSYNEQFF
- | TRBJ1-3 | - | TRBV20-1 | TGCAGTGCTAGTCTGGCGGTAGGAAACACCATATATTTT | CSASLAVGNTIYF
- | TRBJ2-1 | once | TRBV30 | TGTGCCTGGAGTGTTTTCCTCGGTGAGCAGTTCTTC | CAWSVFLGEQFF
- | TRBJ1-4 | - | TRBV4-1 | TGCGCCAGCAGCCAAGATAAGGAGGGTTACACCTTCCCTGGTGAAAAACTGTTTTTT | CASSQDKEGYTFPGEKLFF
TRBD2 | TRBJ2-1 | - | TRBV7-3 | TGTGCCAGCAGCTGGGGACTAGCGCATGAGCAGTTCTTC | CASSWGLAHEQFF
- | TRBJ1-5 | - | TRBV24-1 | TGTGCCACCAGTGACCCCTTTCAGCCCCAGCATTTT | CATSDPFQPQHF
TRBD2 | TRBJ2-2 | - | TRBV10-2 | TGCGCCAGCAGGGGGGGACTAGCGGGAGTGAACACCGGGGAGCTGTTTTTT | CASRGGLAGVNTGELFF
- | TRBJ2-3 | once | TRBV19 | TGTGCCAGTAGTATAGACGGGATCGGAGATACGCAGTATTTT | CASSIDGIGDTQYF
- | TRBJ1-4 | - | TRBV27 | TGTGCCAGCAGTCTCCGTCTGGGGCGAAAACTGTTTTTT | CASSLRLGRKLFF
- | TRBJ2-7 | once | TRBV3-1/TRBV3-2 | TGTGCCAGCAGCCACCATACCCCTGGGGAGCAGTACTTC | CASSHHTPGEQYF
TRBD2 | TRBJ2-3 | - | TRBV2 | TGTGCCAGCAGCCACCTCCGGGCGGGAGTCCAGACAGATACGCAGTATTTT | CASSHLRAGVQTDTQYF
- | TRBJ2-1 | few | TRBV10-1 | TGCGCCAGCAGTGCCGGGACTTACAATGAGCAGTTCTTC | CASSAGTYNEQFF
- | TRBJ2-5 | - | TRBV28 | TGTGCCAGCAACAGAGGGACAGCCGGGGGTACCCAGTACTTC | CASNRGTAGGTQYF
- | TRBJ2-7 | - | TRBV6-5 | TGTGCCAGCCGATGGGACGTCCAAAGAAACGAGCAGTACTTC | CASRWDVQRNEQYF
- | TRBJ1-6 | - | TRBV6-5 | TGTGCCAGCAGGGACTGGGACGATAATTCACCCCTCCACTTT | CASRDWDDNSPLHF
- | TRBJ2-1 | once | TRBV6-1 | TGTGCCAGCAGTGATCTTCACAGGGACTCCTACAATGAGCAGTTCTTC | CASSDLHRDSYNEQFF
TRBD1 | TRBJ1-2 | - | TRBV5-5 | TGTGCCAGCAGCGAGCCGACAGGGCTCTATGGCTACACCTTC | CASSEPTGLYGYTF
- | TRBJ2-1 | - | TRBV28 | TGTGCCAGCAGTTGGCTAGCCAGGACAGTACAGAATGAGCAGTTCTTC | CASSWLARTVQNEQFF
TRBD2 | TRBJ2-3 | - | TRBV24-1 | TGTGCCACCAGTGATGCCCGACTAGCGGGAGTCCCAGATACGCAGTATTTT | CATSDARLAGVPDTQYF
TRBD2 | TRBJ2-1 | - | TRBV5-6 | TGTGCCAGCAACCTAGAACCCGGACTAGTCTACAATGAGCAGTTCTTC | CASNLEPGLVYNEQFF
- | TRBJ1-2 | - | TRBV5-1 | TGCGCCAGCAGCTTAACGGGGGTGAAGGGCTACACCTTC | CASSLTGVKGYTF
TRBD2 | TRBJ2-5 | - | TRBV5-1 | TGCGCCAGCAGCGCCGGGAGGGCCTTCGAGACCCAGTACTTC | CASSAGRAFETQYF
- | TRBJ2-7 | - | TRBV19 | TGTGCCAGTAGCGGACAATGGTTTTCCCACGAGCAGTACTTC | CASSGQWFSHEQYF
- | TRBJ2-7 | once | TRBV2 | TGTGCCAGCAGGCTCGACAGCTTACCGTTCTTC | CASRLDSLPFF
- | TRBJ1-4 | - | TRBV9 | TGTGCCAGCAGTCCTACCGGGGTCGAAAAACTGTTTTTT | CASSPTGVEKLFF
- | TRBJ2-7 | - | TRBV27 | TGTGCCAGCAAACTGCTACCCGGGACGGGGGCCTACGAGCAGTACTTC | CASKLLPGTGAYEQYF
- | TRBJ2-7 | - | TRBV28 | TGTGCCAGCAACCCACGGTCCCAACCCGCCGAGCAGTACTTC | CASNPRSQPAEQYF
- | TRBJ1-2 | - | TRBV5-4 | TGTGCCAGCAGCCTTCAGGGGACCTATGGCTACACCTTC | CASSLQGTYGYTF
- | TRBJ1-5 | few | TRBV28 | TGTGCCAGCAGTCCAACCACTTTACGGCATCAGCCCCAGCATTTT | CASSPTTLRHQPQHF
TRBD2 | TRBJ2-1 | - | TRBV7-2 | TGTGCCAGCAGCTTGACGGGAGGCGTTGAGCAGTTCTTC | CASSLTGGVEQFF
TRBD1 | TRBJ1-1 | - | TRBV5-4 | TGTGCCAGTGCCTCGGCTGACAGGGGCAGGACTGAAGCTTTCTTT | CASASADRGRTEAFF
TRBD1 | TRBJ1-4 | medium-sized | TRBV3-1/TRBV3-2 | TGTGCCAGCAGCCGCAGACCGGGACAGGGGGTCGAAAAACTGTTTTTT | CASSRRPGQGVEKLFF
- | TRBJ1-2 | - | TRBV12-5 | TGTGCTAGTGGTTTGGTAGGGTGGGTAGTAATACAATCAAACGATGCTAACTATGGCTACACCTTC | CASGLVGWVVIQSNDANYGYTF
- | TRBJ2-6 | - | TRBV7-9 | TGTGCCAGCAGCTTATATCGGGGGCTTGGGGCCAACGTCCTGACTTTC | CASSLYRGLGANVLTF
- | TRBJ1-1 | - | TRBV11-3 | TGTGCCAGCAGCCCCGGACTATGGGGTTTGTATAAGGCAAGGAACACTGAAGCTTTCTTT | CASSPGLWGLYKARNTEAFF
- | TRBJ1-5 | - | TRBV7-3 | TGTGCCAGCAGCTTAACCAGGGCTCAGCCCCAGCATTTT | CASSLTRAQPQHF
TRBD2 | TRBJ2-1 | - | TRBV7-9 | TGTGCCAGCAGCTCCTCCGGGACTAGCGGGAGTCGGGAGCAGTTCTTC | CASSSSGTSGSREQFF
- | TRBJ2-2 | once | TRBV5-1 | TGCGCCAGCAGCTTGAGTTCGGGCGGGGAGCTGTTTTTT | CASSLSSGGELFF
- | TRBJ2-7 | once | TRBV5-5 | TGTGCCAGCAGCCCGTCTTTGGGCGTCGAGCAGTACTTC | CASSPSLGVEQYF